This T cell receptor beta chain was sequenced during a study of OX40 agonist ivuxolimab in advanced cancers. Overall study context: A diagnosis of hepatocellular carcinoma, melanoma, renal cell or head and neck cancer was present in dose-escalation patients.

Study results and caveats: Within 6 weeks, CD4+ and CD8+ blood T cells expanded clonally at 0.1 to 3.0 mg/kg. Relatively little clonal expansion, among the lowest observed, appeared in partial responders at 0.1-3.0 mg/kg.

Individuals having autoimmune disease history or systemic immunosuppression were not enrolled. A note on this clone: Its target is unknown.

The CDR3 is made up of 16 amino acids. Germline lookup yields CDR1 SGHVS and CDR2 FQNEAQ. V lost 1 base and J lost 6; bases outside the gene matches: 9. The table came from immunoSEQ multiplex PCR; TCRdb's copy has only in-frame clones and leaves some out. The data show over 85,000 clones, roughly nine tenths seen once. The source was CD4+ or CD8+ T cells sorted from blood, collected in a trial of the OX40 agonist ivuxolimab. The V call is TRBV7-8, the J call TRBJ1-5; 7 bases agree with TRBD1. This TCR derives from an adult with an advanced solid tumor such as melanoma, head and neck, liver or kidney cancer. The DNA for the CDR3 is TGTGCCAGCAGCTTAGAGGGGGCTCTGTATGTTCAGCCCCAGCATTTT. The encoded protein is CASSLEGALYVQPQHF.